This T cell receptor beta chain emerged from a study of cytomegalovirus exposure and HLA in healthy donors. Study outcomes and limitations: Follow-up analysis found HLA locus-dependent TCR association rates, highest for DRB1 and lowest for HLA-C. The authors listed around 150 TCR beta chains as cytomegalovirus-associated.

Note on this clone: Its specificity is unknown.

PCR was performed using 60 Vbeta and 13 Jbeta primers. Clones were sequenced by immunoSEQ multiplex PCR, and TCRdb holds only the in-frame ones, with some missing. The data show about 150,000 clones, around 80% seen once. Per germline, CDR1 LNHDA and CDR2 SQIVND (reference sequence). CDR3 size: 15 residues. Trimming cost V 5 bases and J 4 bases, with 17 bases left between them. Sequencing was done on a sample of PBMCs. The source of this sequence is a woman between 40 and 55 years old in good health and CMV-seropositive. V gene TRBV19 combines with J gene TRBJ1-2; D is unresolved. CDR3 sequence: CASSSPGSLSYGYTF. CDR3 in DNA: TGTGCCAGTAGTTCCCCGGGATCTCTATCCTATGGCTACACCTTC.